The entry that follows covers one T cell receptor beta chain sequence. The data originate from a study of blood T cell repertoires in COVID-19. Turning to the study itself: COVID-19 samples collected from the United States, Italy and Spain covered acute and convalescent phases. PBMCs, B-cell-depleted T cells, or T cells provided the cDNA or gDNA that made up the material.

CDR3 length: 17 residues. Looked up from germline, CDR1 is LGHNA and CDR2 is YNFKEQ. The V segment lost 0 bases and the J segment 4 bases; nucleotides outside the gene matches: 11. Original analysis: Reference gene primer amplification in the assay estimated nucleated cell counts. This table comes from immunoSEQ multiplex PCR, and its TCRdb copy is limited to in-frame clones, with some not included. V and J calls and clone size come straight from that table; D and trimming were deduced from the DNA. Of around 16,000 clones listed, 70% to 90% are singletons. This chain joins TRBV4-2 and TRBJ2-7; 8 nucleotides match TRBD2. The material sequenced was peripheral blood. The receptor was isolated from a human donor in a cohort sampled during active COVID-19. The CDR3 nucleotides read TGTGCCAGCAGCCAAGATGGGTCGGGGGGGGCCTGGTACGAGCAGTACTTC. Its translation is CASSQDGSGGAWYEQYF.